This T cell receptor beta chain was sequenced in a study of OX40 agonist ivuxolimab in advanced cancers. Produced via immunoSEQ multiplex PCR; TCRdb's table is partial and in-frame only. The top ten clones hold less than 1.1% of a sample with some 77,000 clones, 85% to 90% of them seen once. Study observations and caveats: Doses of 0.1 to 3.0 mg/kg were accompanied by clonal expansion of CD4+ and CD8+ blood T cells by week 6.

Concerning this clone itself: The antigen remains unidentified.

Trimming took off 3 bases at V and 5 bases at J, with 17 bases between the two ends. The CDR3 sequence is 16 residues long. Germline CDR1 reads MGHRA; CDR2 reads YSYEKL. Sequencing used CD4+ or CD8+ T cells sorted from blood, obtained in a trial of the OX40 agonist ivuxolimab. The J gene is TRBJ1-5, the V gene TRBV4-1, with D unclear. This TCR was sampled from an adult with an advanced solid tumor such as melanoma, head and neck, liver or kidney cancer. The CDR3 bases are TGCGCCAGCAGCCACCAGATATCGGGCAGTCATCAGCCCCAGCATTTT. The encoded protein is CASSHQISGSHQPQHF.